This T cell receptor beta chain was identified during a study of blood T cell repertoires in COVID-19. Background on the study: Samples representing acute and convalescent COVID-19 were sourced from the United States, Italy and Spain. Sources were T cells, B-cell-depleted T cells, or PBMCs; the material itself was cDNA or gDNA.

The J segment lost 6 bases and the V segment lost 5 bases, leaving 5 bases of the junction unmatched. This CDR3 is built from 14 residues. In the authors' workflow: Using reference gene primer amplification, nucleated cell counts were estimated. Assay used: immunoSEQ multiplex PCR; TCRdb lists only in-frame clones, some missing. The D gene and trimming were derived from the DNA, and the V and J assignments and clone size from that table. This table has 250,000 to 300,000 clones, approximately 82% appearing once. The sequencing sample was made of peripheral blood. This TCR was recovered from a man aged 55 to 70 who had recovered from COVID-19. This chain joins TRBV5-3 and TRBJ2-1, with 10 bases fitting TRBD1. TRBV5-3 is given ORF status, its function remaining uncertain. CDR3 sequence (DNA): TGTGCCAGAAGATCTGACAGGGGGCGCAATGAGCAGTTCTTC. Its translation is CARRSDRGRNEQFF.